Listed below are T cell receptor beta chains from one sample, sequenced in a study of regulatory T cells in long-lasting Graves disease. Via MiXCR, TCRdb re-called the multiplex PCR reads, giving one row per CDR3 protein. The table includes about 360,000 distinct CDR3 sequences, 15% to 20% detected once. These sequences were also reported in another study, on T cells in Graves' hyperthyroidism and ophthalmopathy.

This sample comprised peripheral blood mononuclear cells (PBMCs), obtained at new diagnosis, from a patient treated with antithyroid drugs. All receptors derive from a woman between 18 and 29 years old with Graves disease. CDR3s include the opening cysteine and the closing phenylalanine or tryptophan. Fields, in order: J gene, V gene, clone size, D gene, CDR3 DNA, CDR3 protein. D genes are given only for firm matches. Clone size, where shown, is once, few, many, or a class for clones that have expanded.

>TRBJ1-1|TRBV9|many|.
TGTGCCAGCAGCGTAGTGGCCAGGACCACTGAAGCTTTCTTT
CASSVVARTTEAFF
>TRBJ2-3|TRBV9|.|TRBD2
TGTGCCAGCAGCCCCCCGAGAGGAGCGGGGGGCACAGATACGCAGTATTTT
CASSPPRGAGGTDTQYF
>TRBJ2-5|TRBV20-1|many|.
TGCAGTGCTAGGCCACTGACAGACGAAGAGACCCAGTACTTC
CSARPLTDEETQYF
>TRBJ2-5|TRBV19|.|.
TGTGCCAGTAGGATAATGGGGGCAGAGACCCAGTACTTC
CASRIMGAETQYF
>TRBJ2-7|TRBV29-1|.|TRBD1
TGCAGCGTTGGGGGGACAGGGAGACGCGAGCAGTACTTC
CSVGGTGRREQYF
>TRBJ2-7|TRBV10-3|many|.
TGTGCCACCGTCTTCTCCTCCGAGCAGTACTTC
CATVFSSEQYF
>TRBJ2-2|TRBV5-1|few|.
TGCGCCAGCAGCCCTATGACCAGCAGCTCGAACACCGGGGAGCTGTTTTTT
CASSPMTSSSNTGELFF
>TRBJ2-7|TRBV20-1|many|.
TGCAGTGCTTCCGGGGTCTACGAGCAGTACTTC
CSASGVYEQYF
>TRBJ1-2|TRBV24-1|many|TRBD1
TGTGCCACCAGTGATCCGGGGAGACAGGGCTATGGCTACACCTTC
CATSDPGRQGYGYTF
>TRBJ2-7|TRBV30|many|.
TGTGCCTGGAGTGTAAAGGCTTTACTCAGCCCCAAGAGCTCCTACGAGCAGTACTTC
CAWSVKALLSPKSSYEQYF
>TRBJ1-6|TRBV3-1|many|.
TGTGCCAGCAGCCAAGTCGTTAGGGGGGCCAGATCACCCCTCCACTTT
CASSQVVRGARSPLHF
>TRBJ2-7|TRBV28|many|TRBD2
TGTGCCAGCAGTTTATACGGGTTAGCGGGAAGGTACGAGCAGTACTTC
CASSLYGLAGRYEQYF
>TRBJ1-2|TRBV5-1|many|.
TGCGCCAGCAGCTTGGTGACAGATCGTGGCTACACCTTC
CASSLVTDRGYTF
>TRBJ1-1|TRBV10-3|many|.
TGTGCCATCAGGGGCGATCAGGCCATGAACACTGAAGCTTTCTTT
CAIRGDQAMNTEAFF
>TRBJ1-1|TRBV10-3|many|.
TGTGCCTCAATACTGCGGGGGGGAACTGAAGCTTTCTTT
CASILRGGTEAFF
>TRBJ1-2|TRBV5-1|few|.
TGCGCCAGCAGCTTGTCCACACCTAACTATGGCTACACCTTC
CASSLSTPNYGYTF
>TRBJ2-3|TRBV27|.|TRBD1
TGTGCCAGCAGTGAGGACAGGGCAGCAGATACGCAGTATTTT
CASSEDRAADTQYF
>TRBJ1-1|TRBV30|many|.
TGTGCCTGGAGTGTGGGGGGGGCCACTGAAGCTTTCTTT
CAWSVGGATEAFF